The sequence of this T cell receptor (beta chain) was determined in a study of shared clonotypes between healthy human individuals (dated by TCRdb to 2018 to 2020). For the wider study: A couple of women and a few men aged 18 to 49 years were included in the cohort. Different laboratories and diverse techniques were used to prepare libraries and sequence TCR repertoires, to increase sequencing depth and limit assay-specific biases. Blood TCR repertoires of a handful of healthy adults were deeply sequenced to estimate repertoire size and the extent of clonotype sharing between individuals. Each donor's leukapheresis produced roughly between about 0.9 and 9.5 billion PBMCs. For each donor, three plates each were used for CD4 naive and CD4 memory, two plates were used for CD8 naive, and one plate was used for CD8 memory. Study-level results and caveats: Across four donors, approximately 5% of naive CD4, 3% to 4% of naive CD8, approximately 2.5% of memory CD4, and 0.3% to 0.45% of memory CD8 clonotypes were shared. Naive subsets generally had larger estimated clonotype richness than memory subsets did. Pairwise subsampling indicated that sequencing depth was expected to affect the degree of clonotype sharing among donors. Compared with non-shared clonotypes, the clonotypes found in all four sorted-subset donors had higher generation probabilities. Sampling was limited to blood, and TCR repertoires in tissue likely differ from TCR repertoires in blood. Rarefaction of sorted-subset datasets indicated incomplete sequencing despite the large sequencing depth. The genetic and exposure-history diversity represented was limited by the small number of donors.

Healthy HIV-negative adults with no recently reported acute infections or vaccinations were included as donors. All donors were Caucasian adults living in Nashville, Tennessee, USA. Magnetic negative selection was used to enrich CD4+ T cells, after which naive cells were positively selected on CD45RA and the negative fraction became the memory subset. After blood collection by leukapheresis, PBMCs were isolated using Ficoll-Histopaque density gradient centrifugation and then cryopreserved in the vapor phase of liquid nitrogen. Analytical flow cytometry was used to check the purity and quantity of every magnetically sorted T cell population. Genomic DNA was isolated from each sorted fraction and quantified by UV absorbance on a Nanodrop 2000c. Using the deep immunoSEQ assay, multiplex PCR amplified TCR CDR3 regions from genomic DNA. Extracted genomic DNA from each cell subset was distributed evenly across all wells of several immunoSEQ 96-well plates, and each plate was treated as a replicate. For sorted subsets, about 210 ng of genomic DNA, equivalent to 30,000 or so T cell genomes, went into each replicate PCR. Purified libraries were measured with a Qubit 3.0 fluorometer, size-checked on a Bioanalyzer 2100, and measured again with the KAPA Library Quantification kit. A separate single-read 150-cycle Illumina NextSeq 550 flow cell was used to sequence each immunoSEQ 96-well plate. The authors processed their data as follows. Because only junctional sequences without quality scores were contained in the immunoSEQ output, filtering matching that applied to full-length reads could not be performed. Sequences were annotated with PyIR, a Python wrapper for IgBLAST v1.9, using IMGT germline references to assign V/J genes and CDR3. Reads were filtered out if the reads had weak V/J assignments (E-value above 1e-6), no CDR3, stop codons, out-of-frame junctions, or ambiguous translated residues. A V3J clonotype was defined by an identical inferred V gene, J gene, and CDR3 amino acid sequence. To compute the percentage overlap between repertoires, the number of shared unique clonotypes was divided by the size of the smaller repertoire. Richness of each repertoire was evaluated using RTK rarefaction, the Chao1 estimator, and Recon v2.1 estimates of unobserved clonotypes. Generation probabilities for all TCRbeta clonotypes obtained by the gDNA method from a few donors were computed using OLGA. Drawn from immuneACCESS, this table holds only the in-frame rearrangements with V and J called that TCRdb kept. Clones are partly lost; checked studies trace under half to an unresolved V gene and leave the rest unexplained. For V, J and clone size, that table is used; D and trimming come from the DNA. The sample records about 2.3 million clones, about nine tenths of which are singletons. The ten largest clones take up 0.37% of the sample.

As encoded in the germline V gene (reference sequence), CDR1 is SGHNT while CDR2 is YYREEE. CDR3 length: 16 amino acids, cysteine to phenylalanine. The kept DNA is CDR3 alone, 48 bases in frame from the first base. V is pared back by 0 bases and J by 0 bases, with 11 bases lying between the germline termini. A remark on this clone: It lacks a known antigen. The input lacks base qualities; no much larger clone sits a single base away. The sample has other DNA sequences that encode this CDR3 too.

The V gene is TRBV5-4 and the J gene is TRBJ2-3, and TRBD2 may be the D gene, going by 6 matching bases. Material: naive CD4+ T cells from PBMCs. Taken with the paper, the label for cell subset or site translates to: CD45RA+ positively selected. The receptor comes from a young man in good health. Some clones in this sample may be carry-over from other donors' samples. The CDR3 protein: CASSLATSGSTDTQYF. The DNA reads as follows: TGTGCCAGCAGCTTGGCGACGAGCGGGAGCACAGATACGCAGTATTTT.